A selection of T cell receptor beta chains follows, all from one sample in a study of blood T cell repertoires in COVID-19. The method was immunoSEQ multiplex PCR; TCRdb's version includes in-frame clones alone and lacks a portion of them. The sample includes around 19,000 clones, roughly 86% of them seen just once. The sample taken for sequencing was peripheral blood. The receptors here all came from a human donor in a cohort sampled during active COVID-19. The donor label of this sample is uncertain. The CDR3 runs from the conserved cysteine through the conserved F or W. A D gene is named only where the DNA matches it firmly. Rows give clone size only sometimes, using once, few, many, or a class for an expanded clone.

V	J	D	size	CDR3	DNA
TRBV18	TRBJ2-7	-	-	CASSPGPRGEQYF	TGTGCCAGCTCACCGGGCCCCAGGGGCGAGCAGTACTTC
TRBV28	TRBJ2-7	-	-	CASRTGNRQREQYF	TGTGCCAGCAGAACAGGGAATAGACAGCGCGAGCAGTACTTC
TRBV4-1	TRBJ1-4	TRBD1	-	CASSPGGTNEKLFF	TGCGCCAGCAGCCCAGGGGGTACTAATGAAAAACTGTTTTTT
TRBV7-8	TRBJ2-1	-	-	CASSLGLSSYNEQFF	TGTGCCAGCAGCTTAGGTTTGAGCTCCTACAATGAGCAGTTCTTC
TRBV7-8	TRBJ1-6	-	-	CASSASDNSPLHF	TGTGCCAGCAGCGCCAGCGATAATTCACCCCTCCACTTT
TRBV6-5	TRBJ2-3	TRBD2	-	CASRFAGGGSDTQYF	TGTGCCAGCAGATTTGCGGGAGGGGGGTCAGATACGCAGTATTTT
TRBV5-1	TRBJ1-4	TRBD1	-	CASSTSGQPTNEKLFF	TGCGCCAGCAGCACCTCGGGACAGCCAACTAATGAAAAACTGTTTTTT
TRBV6-5	TRBJ2-7	-	-	CASGTSLSYEQYF	TGTGCCAGCGGCACTAGCCTCAGCTACGAGCAGTACTTC
TRBV24-1	TRBJ2-5	TRBD1	-	CATSDPGQAPQETQYF	TGTGCCACCAGTGACCCAGGACAGGCCCCCCAGGAGACCCAGTACTTC
TRBV27	TRBJ2-1	-	-	CASSFTGSFEQFF	TGTGCCAGCAGTTTTACCGGGAGCTTTGAGCAGTTCTTC
TRBV2	TRBJ1-2	TRBD1	-	CASNRQGVGYGYTF	TGTGCCAGCAACAGACAGGGGGTGGGTTATGGCTACACCTTC
TRBV28	TRBJ2-3	TRBD2	-	CASRSSGRYTDTQYF	TGTGCCAGCAGATCAAGCGGGAGATACACAGATACGCAGTATTTT
TRBV27	TRBJ2-2	-	-	CASRLGRDTGELFF	TGTGCCAGCCGCTTGGGGCGCGACACCGGGGAGCTGTTTTTT
TRBV9	TRBJ2-2	TRBD1	-	CASRDRASNTGELFF	TGTGCCAGCCGCGACAGGGCCTCGAACACCGGGGAGCTGTTTTTT
TRBV9	TRBJ2-7	TRBD1	-	CASSVEDPGTGAYEQYF	TGTGCCAGCAGCGTAGAGGACCCCGGGACAGGGGCCTACGAGCAGTACTTC
TRBV24-1	TRBJ1-1	-	-	CATSDLTGPYMNTEAFF	TGTGCCACCAGTGATTTAACAGGGCCTTATATGAACACTGAAGCTTTCTTT
TRBV25-1	TRBJ2-5	TRBD2	-	CASSHGTSSFQETQYF	TGTGCCAGCAGTCACGGGACTAGCAGCTTCCAAGAGACCCAGTACTTC
TRBV28	TRBJ1-6	-	-	CASRPSGWNSPLHF	TGTGCCAGCAGACCCTCAGGGTGGAATTCACCCCTCCACTTT
TRBV12-3/TRBV12-4	TRBJ2-7	-	-	CASSPRVSGEQYF	TGTGCCAGCAGTCCCAGGGTATCCGGCGAGCAGTACTTC
TRBV19	TRBJ2-2	-	once	CATQYGTNTGELFF	TGTGCCACCCAATACGGGACGAACACCGGGGAGCTGTTTTTT
TRBV7-3	TRBJ2-3	TRBD2	-	CASSLYPSGLAGGTDTQYF	TGTGCCAGCAGCTTATACCCCTCCGGACTAGCGGGAGGAACAGATACGCAGTATTTT
TRBV27	TRBJ2-7	-	-	CASSLKGLWVGEQYF	TGTGCCAGCAGTTTAAAGGGGCTCTGGGTGGGGGAGCAGTACTTC
TRBV5-4	TRBJ2-7	TRBD1	-	CASSAGGQGGYEQYF	TGTGCCAGCAGCGCGGGCGGACAGGGGGGATACGAGCAGTACTTC
TRBV19	TRBJ1-3	-	-	CASTSTGPVSSIYF	TGTGCCAGTACCTCGACAGGCCCCGTTTCGTCCATATATTTT
TRBV2	TRBJ2-5	TRBD1	-	CASSAWKGQVRETQYF	TGTGCCAGCAGTGCGTGGAAGGGACAGGTTAGGGAGACCCAGTACTTC
TRBV9	TRBJ1-6	-	few	CASSVDTSGTLHF	TGTGCCAGCAGCGTGGATACTTCCGGGACCCTCCACTTT
TRBV18	TRBJ1-4	-	-	CASSPGGSNEKLFF	TGTGCCAGCTCACCAGGGGGCTCCAATGAAAAACTGTTTTTT
TRBV5-4	TRBJ2-7	TRBD2	-	CASSHRGLAGTGHSYEQYF	TGTGCCAGCAGCCATCGGGGACTAGCGGGAACGGGGCACTCCTACGAGCAGTACTTC
TRBV7-2	TRBJ2-7	-	-	CASSISIAAEQYF	TGTGCCAGTTCGATTTCAATAGCGGCCGAGCAGTACTTC
TRBV9	TRBJ2-7	-	-	CASSVGDIISEQYF	TGTGCCAGCAGCGTAGGGGACATTATCAGCGAGCAGTACTTC
TRBV5-1	TRBJ1-5	-	once	CASSLSPQGQGYQPQHF	TGCGCCAGCAGCTTGTCTCCCCAGGGGCAGGGGTATCAGCCCCAGCATTTT
TRBV27	TRBJ2-7	-	-	CASSLSRAFEGYEQYF	TGTGCCAGCAGTTTATCGAGGGCATTCGAAGGATACGAGCAGTACTTC
TRBV24-1	TRBJ2-3	TRBD1	-	CATSAPTGGTDTQYF	TGTGCCACCAGTGCCCCGACAGGGGGCACAGATACGCAGTATTTT
TRBV27	TRBJ2-7	TRBD2	once	CASTTAGGPAQYF	TGTGCCAGCACCACAGCGGGAGGGCCCGCGCAGTACTTC
TRBV2	TRBJ2-7	-	-	CASSESRAREQYF	TGTGCCAGCAGTGAAAGCAGGGCCCGCGAGCAGTACTTC
TRBV30	TRBJ2-7	-	-	CAWRGGVGISYEQYF	TGTGCCTGGAGAGGCGGAGTCGGGATCTCCTACGAGCAGTACTTC
TRBV19	TRBJ1-5	-	-	CASSRAQAYSNQPQHF	TGTGCCAGTAGTAGGGCCCAGGCTTATAGCAATCAGCCCCAGCATTTT